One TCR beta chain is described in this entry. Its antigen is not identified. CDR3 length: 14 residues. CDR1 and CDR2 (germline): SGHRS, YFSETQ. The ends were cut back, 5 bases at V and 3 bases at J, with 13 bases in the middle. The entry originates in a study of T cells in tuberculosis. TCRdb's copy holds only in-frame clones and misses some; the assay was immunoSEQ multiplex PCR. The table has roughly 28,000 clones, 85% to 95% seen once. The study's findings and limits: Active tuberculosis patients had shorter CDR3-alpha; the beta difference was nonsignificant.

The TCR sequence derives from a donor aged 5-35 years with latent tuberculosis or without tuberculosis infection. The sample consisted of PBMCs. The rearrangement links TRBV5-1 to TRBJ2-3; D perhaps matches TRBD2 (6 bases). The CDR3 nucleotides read TGCGCCAGCAGACGGGGGAAGGGAACAGATACGCAGTATTTT. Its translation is CASRRGKGTDTQYF.